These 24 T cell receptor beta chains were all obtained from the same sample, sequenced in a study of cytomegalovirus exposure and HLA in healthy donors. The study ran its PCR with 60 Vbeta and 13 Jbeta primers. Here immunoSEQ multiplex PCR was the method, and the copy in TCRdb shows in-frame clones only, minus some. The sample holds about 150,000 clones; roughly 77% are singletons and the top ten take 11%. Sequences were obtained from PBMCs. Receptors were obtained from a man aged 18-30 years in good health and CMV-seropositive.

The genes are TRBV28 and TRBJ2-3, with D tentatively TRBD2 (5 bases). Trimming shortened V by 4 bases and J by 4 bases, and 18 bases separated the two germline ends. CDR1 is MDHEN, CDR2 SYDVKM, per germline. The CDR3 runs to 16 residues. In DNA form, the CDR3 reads TGTGCCAGCAGTTCCCGGACTTCCATGGATTCAGATACGCAGTATTTT. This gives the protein CASSSRTSMDSDTQYF. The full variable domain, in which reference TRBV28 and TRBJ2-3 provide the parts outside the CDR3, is DVKVTQSSRYLVKRTGEKVFLECVQDMDHENMFWYRQDPGLGLRLIYFSYDVKMKEKGDIPEGYSVSREKKERFSLILESASTNQTSMYLCASSSRTSMDSDTQYFGPGTRLTVL.

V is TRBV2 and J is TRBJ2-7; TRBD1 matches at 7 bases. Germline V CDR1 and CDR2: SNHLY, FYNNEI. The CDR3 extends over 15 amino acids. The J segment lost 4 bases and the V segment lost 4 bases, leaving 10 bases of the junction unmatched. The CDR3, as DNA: TGTGCCAGCAGTGGATCGAGGGGGCGAATATACGAGCAGTACTTC. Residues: CASSGSRGRIYEQYF.

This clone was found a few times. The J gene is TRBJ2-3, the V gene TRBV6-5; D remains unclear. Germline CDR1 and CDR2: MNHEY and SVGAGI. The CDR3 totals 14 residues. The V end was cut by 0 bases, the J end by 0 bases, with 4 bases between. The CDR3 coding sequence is TGTGCCAGCAGTTACTCGAGAAGCACAGATACGCAGTATTTT. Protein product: CASSYSRSTDTQYF.

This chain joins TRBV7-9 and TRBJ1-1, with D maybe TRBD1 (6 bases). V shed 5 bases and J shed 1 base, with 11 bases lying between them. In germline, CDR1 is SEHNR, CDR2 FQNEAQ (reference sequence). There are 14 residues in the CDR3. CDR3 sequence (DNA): TGTGCCAGCAGCCAAACAGGGAGGAACACTGAAGCTTTCTTT. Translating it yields CASSQTGRNTEAFF. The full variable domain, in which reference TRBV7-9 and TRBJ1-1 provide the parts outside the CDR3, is DTGVSQNPRHKITKRGQNVTFRCDPISEHNRLYWYRQTLGQGPEFLTYFQNEAQLEKSRLLSDRFSAERPKGSFSTLEIQRTEQGDSAMYLCASSQTGRNTEAFFGQGTRLTVV.

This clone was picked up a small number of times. DNA of the CDR3: TGTGCCAGCTCAGCACAGGGGACAGGGGGGACCTCTGAAGCTTTCTTT. It yields the protein CASSAQGTGGTSEAFF. The J gene is TRBJ1-1, the V gene TRBV18; 11 bases align to TRBD1. Trimming removed 5 bases from V and 6 bases from J; junction bases left unmatched: 11. This CDR3 contains 16 residues. Germline CDR1 reads KGHSH; CDR2 reads LQKENI.

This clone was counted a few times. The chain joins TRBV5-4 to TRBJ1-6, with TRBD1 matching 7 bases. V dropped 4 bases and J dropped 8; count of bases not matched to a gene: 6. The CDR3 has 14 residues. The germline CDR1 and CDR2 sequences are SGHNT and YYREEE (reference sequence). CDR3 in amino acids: CASSAGQVDSPLHF. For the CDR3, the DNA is TGTGCCAGCAGCGCCGGACAGGTGGATTCACCCCTCCACTTT. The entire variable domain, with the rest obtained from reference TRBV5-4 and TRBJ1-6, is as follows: ETGVTQSPTHLIKTRGQQVTLRCSSQSGHNTVSWYQQALGQGPQFIFQYYREEENGRGNFPPRFSGLQFPNYSSELNVNALELDDSALYLCASSAGQVDSPLHFGNGTRLTVT.

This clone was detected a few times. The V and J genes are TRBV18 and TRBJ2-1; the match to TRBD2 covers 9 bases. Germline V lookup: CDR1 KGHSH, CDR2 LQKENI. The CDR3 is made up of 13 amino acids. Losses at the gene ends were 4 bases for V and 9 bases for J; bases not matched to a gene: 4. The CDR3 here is CASSQGLAGEQFF. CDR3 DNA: TGTGCCAGCTCACAGGGACTAGCCGGTGAGCAGTTCTTC.

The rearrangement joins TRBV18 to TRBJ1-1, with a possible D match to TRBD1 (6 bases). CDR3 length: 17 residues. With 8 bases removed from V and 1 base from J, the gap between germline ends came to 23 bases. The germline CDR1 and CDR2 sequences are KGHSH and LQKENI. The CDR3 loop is CASERPGGETGNTEAFF. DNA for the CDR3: TGTGCCAGCGAGAGGCCGGGGGGCGAGACAGGGAACACTGAAGCTTTCTTT.

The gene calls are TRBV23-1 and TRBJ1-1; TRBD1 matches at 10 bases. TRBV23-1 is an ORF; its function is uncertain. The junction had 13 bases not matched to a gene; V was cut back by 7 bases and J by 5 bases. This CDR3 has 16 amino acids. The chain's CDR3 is CASTSNAGTGVTEAFF. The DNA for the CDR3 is TGCGCCAGCACCTCGAACGCCGGGACAGGGGTAACTGAAGCTTTCTTT.

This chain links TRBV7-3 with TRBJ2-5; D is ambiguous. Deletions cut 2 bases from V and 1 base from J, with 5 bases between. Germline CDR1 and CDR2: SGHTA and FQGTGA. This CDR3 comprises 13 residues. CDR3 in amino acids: CASSLSTQETQYF. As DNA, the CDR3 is TGTGCCAGCAGCTTATCTACCCAAGAGACCCAGTACTTC.

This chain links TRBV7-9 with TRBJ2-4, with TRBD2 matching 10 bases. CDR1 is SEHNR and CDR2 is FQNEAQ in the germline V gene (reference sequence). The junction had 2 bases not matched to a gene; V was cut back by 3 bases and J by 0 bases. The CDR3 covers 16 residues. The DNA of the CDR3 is TGTGCCAGCAGCTTCTGGACTAGCGGAGCCAAAAACATTCAGTACTTC. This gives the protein CASSFWTSGAKNIQYF.

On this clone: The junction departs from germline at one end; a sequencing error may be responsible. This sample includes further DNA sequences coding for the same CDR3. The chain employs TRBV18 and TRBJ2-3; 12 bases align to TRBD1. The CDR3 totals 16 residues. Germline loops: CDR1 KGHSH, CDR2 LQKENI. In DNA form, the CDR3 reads TGTGCCAGCTCACCATTGGGGACAGGGGGCACAGATACGCAGTACTTT. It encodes CASSPLGTGGTDTQYF.

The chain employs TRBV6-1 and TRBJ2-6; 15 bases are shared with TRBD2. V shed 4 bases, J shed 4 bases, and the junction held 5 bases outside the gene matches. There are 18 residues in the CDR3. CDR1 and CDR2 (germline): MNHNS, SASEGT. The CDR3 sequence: CASSGGLAGGPGANVLTF. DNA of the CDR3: TGTGCCAGCAGTGGCGGACTAGCGGGAGGGCCGGGGGCCAACGTCCTGACTTTC.

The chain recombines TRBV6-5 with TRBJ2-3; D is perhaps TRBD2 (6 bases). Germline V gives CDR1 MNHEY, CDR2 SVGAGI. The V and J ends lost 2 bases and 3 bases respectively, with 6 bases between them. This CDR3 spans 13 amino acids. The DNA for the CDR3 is TGTGCCAGCAGTTACGGGGGGACAGATACGCAGTATTTT. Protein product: CASSYGGTDTQYF.

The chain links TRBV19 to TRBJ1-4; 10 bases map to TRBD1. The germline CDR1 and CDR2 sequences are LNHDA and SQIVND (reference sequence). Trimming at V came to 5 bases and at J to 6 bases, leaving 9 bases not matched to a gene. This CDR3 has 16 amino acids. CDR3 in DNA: TGTGCCAGTAGTGTTGACAGGGGGCGCGCCCATGAAAAACTGTTTTTT. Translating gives CASSVDRGRAHEKLFF.

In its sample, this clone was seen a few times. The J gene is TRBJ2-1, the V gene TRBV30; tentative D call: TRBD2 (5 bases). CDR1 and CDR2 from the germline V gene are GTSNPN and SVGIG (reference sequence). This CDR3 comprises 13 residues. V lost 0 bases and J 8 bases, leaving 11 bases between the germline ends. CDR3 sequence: CAWSVLEGYEQFF. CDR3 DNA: TGTGCCTGGAGTGTACTCGAGGGATATGAGCAGTTCTTC.

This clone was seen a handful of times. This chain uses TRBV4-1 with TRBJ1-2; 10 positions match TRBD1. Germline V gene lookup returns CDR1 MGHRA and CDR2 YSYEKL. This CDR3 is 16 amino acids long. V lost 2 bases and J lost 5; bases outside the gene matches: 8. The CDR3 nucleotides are TGCGCCAGCAGCCAATCGCCAGGGACAGGGGTTTATGGCTACACCTTC. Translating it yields CASSQSPGTGVYGYTF.

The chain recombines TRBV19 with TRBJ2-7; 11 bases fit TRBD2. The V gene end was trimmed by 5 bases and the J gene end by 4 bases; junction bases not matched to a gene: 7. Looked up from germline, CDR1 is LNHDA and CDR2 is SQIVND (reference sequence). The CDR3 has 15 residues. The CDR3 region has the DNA TGTGCCAGTAGTTCCGGGACTAGCGGAAAGTACGAGCAGTACTTC. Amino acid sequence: CASSSGTSGKYEQYF.

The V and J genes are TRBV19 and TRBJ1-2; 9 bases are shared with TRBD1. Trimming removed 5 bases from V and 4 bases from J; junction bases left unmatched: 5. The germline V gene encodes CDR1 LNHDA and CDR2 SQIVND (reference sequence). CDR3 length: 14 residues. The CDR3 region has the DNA TGTGCCAGTAGTTCGGACAGGGGTGGCTATGGCTACACCTTC. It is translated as CASSSDRGGYGYTF.

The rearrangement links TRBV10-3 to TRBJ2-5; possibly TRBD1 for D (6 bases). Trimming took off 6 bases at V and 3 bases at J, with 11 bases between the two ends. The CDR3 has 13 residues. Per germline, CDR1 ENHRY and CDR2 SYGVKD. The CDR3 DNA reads TGTGCCATCAGGGGGGCAGGGGAAGAGACCCAGTACTTC. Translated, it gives CAIRGAGEETQYF.

The CDR3 DNA follows: TGTGCCAGCCGAAAAAGCGGGGGGTCCACAGATACGCAGTATTTT. This encodes CASRKSGGSTDTQYF. The rearrangement links TRBV6-1 to TRBJ2-3, with 9 bases that match TRBD2. CDR3 size: 15 residues. The ends lost 8 bases at V and 2 bases at J; junction bases unmatched: 8. Germline CDR1 is MNHNS and CDR2 is SASEGT.

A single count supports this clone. The CDR3 DNA reads TGTGCCAGCAGCTTAGAGGTTAATTCACCCCTCCACTTT. It codes for CASSLEVNSPLHF. The rearrangement uses TRBV5-6 and TRBJ1-6; the D is unclear. Germline values: CDR1 SGHDT, CDR2 YYEEEE. The CDR3 is 13 amino acids. V gave up 2 bases and J gave up 6 bases, with 6 bases separating them.

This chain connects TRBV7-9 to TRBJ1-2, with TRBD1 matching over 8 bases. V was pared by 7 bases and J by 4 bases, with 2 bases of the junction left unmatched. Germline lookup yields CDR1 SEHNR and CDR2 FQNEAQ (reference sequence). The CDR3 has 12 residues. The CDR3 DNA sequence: TGTGCCAGCACCGGGACAGGCTATGGCTACACCTTC. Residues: CASTGTGYGYTF.

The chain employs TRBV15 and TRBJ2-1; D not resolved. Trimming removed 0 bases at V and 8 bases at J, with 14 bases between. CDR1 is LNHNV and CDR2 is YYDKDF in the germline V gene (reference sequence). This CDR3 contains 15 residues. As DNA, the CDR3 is TGTGCCACCAGCAGAGACTCCCTGGCTGGTGATGAGCAGTTCTTC. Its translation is CATSRDSLAGDEQFF.